The clone carrying this T cell receptor (beta chain) showed up just a few times. Its cognate antigen is unknown. The data were taken from a study of T-cell memory formation after mild COVID-19. Via MiXCR, TCRdb re-called the 5' RACE reads, giving one row per CDR3 protein. This sample carries around 200,000 distinct CDR3 sequences, approximately 18% of them seen once, and the ten largest clones take roughly 3.7%. General study results and limits: Clones contracting day 15 to 85 were balanced CD4/CD8; later expanders leaned CD4+. Pre-infection memory held some responding clones, suggesting pre-existing cross-reactive T cells responded.

The CDR3 has 14 residues. V gave up 0 bases and J gave up 3 bases, with 9 bases separating them. Germline V gene lookup returns CDR1 SGHRS and CDR2 YFSETQ. The source is a man between 18 and 35 years old who had mild COVID-19 (a few samples of this study predate the infection). Cell type and time point are not known. V is TRBV5-1 and J is TRBJ1-2; no definite D call. The sample consisted of PBMCs or a T cell subset sorted from them (not recorded which). CDR3 DNA sequence: TGCGCCAGCAGCTTGGAAAGCTCTCACTATGGCTACACCTTC. Translated, it gives CASSLESSHYGYTF.